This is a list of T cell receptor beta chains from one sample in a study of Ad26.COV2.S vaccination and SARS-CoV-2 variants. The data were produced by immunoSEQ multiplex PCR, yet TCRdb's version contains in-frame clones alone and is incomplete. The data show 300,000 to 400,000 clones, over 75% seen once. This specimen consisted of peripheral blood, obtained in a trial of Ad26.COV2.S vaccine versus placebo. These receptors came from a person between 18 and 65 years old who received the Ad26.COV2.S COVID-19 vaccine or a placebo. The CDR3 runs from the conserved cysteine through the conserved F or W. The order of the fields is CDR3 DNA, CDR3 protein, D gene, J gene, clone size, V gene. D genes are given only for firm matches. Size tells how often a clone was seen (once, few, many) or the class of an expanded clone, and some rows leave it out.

TGTGCCAGCAGCGCCGGGACTAGCGCCCTAGGGGAGACCCAGTACTTC,CASSAGTSALGETQYF,TRBD2,TRBJ2-5,.,TRBV9
TGTGCCAGCTCCCCAGCAGAGTGGAACACTGAAGCTTTCTTT,CASSPAEWNTEAFF,.,TRBJ1-1,.,TRBV7-8
TGTGCCAGCATCGAGGGGAAGTCCAATCAGCCCCAGCATTTT,CASIEGKSNQPQHF,.,TRBJ1-5,.,TRBV6-5
TGTGCCAGAAGCTTGGGGCGGGGCGGGAACCGGGAGACCCAGTACTTC,CARSLGRGGNRETQYF,.,TRBJ2-5,once,TRBV5-3
TGTGCCAGCAGCTTAATGGGGGGGAGCTACACCTTC,CASSLMGGSYTF,.,TRBJ1-2,.,TRBV13
TGTGCCAGCAGCCAAGTCTCGGCTAGCGGGGGGGCAGCAGATACGCAGTATTTT,CASSQVSASGGAADTQYF,TRBD2,TRBJ2-3,.,TRBV3-1/TRBV3-2
TGTGCCATCGGGGACGTAGTAGGGTCCACTGAAGCTTTCTTT,CAIGDVVGSTEAFF,.,TRBJ1-1,.,TRBV2
TGCAGCGTTGAAGAGTGGACAGGCGGAAAAGGGAGCAATGAGCAGTTCTTC,CSVEEWTGGKGSNEQFF,TRBD1,TRBJ2-1,.,TRBV29-1
TGCGCCAGCAGGGAACCCTATAGTAGCGGGGTTCTCAATGAGCAGTTCTTC,CASREPYSSGVLNEQFF,TRBD2,TRBJ2-1,.,TRBV10-2
TGTGCCAGCAGTCCCCAACTAGGCTACACCTTC,CASSPQLGYTF,.,TRBJ1-2,.,TRBV6-6
TGTGCCAGCGCACTACCAGGGGGCCCAAAGACCCAGTACTTC,CASALPGGPKTQYF,TRBD1,TRBJ2-5,.,TRBV27
TGTGCCAGCAGCACGATCAGGGGCCTCTCCTACAATGAGCAGTTCTTC,CASSTIRGLSYNEQFF,.,TRBJ2-1,.,TRBV11-2
TGTGCCAGCAGTTTGGACAGGAGGCCCTACGAGCAGTACTTC,CASSLDRRPYEQYF,TRBD1,TRBJ2-7,.,TRBV28
TGTGCCAGCAGCGTAGACGGGCAGGCTTATGGCTACACCTTC,CASSVDGQAYGYTF,.,TRBJ1-2,.,TRBV9
TGTGCCAGCAGCTATCGGACGGGCCGCCCTAGCACAGATACGCAGTATTTT,CASSYRTGRPSTDTQYF,.,TRBJ2-3,.,TRBV7-6
TGTGCCAGCAGCCCTAGCGGGTCCGGGGAGCTGTTTTTT,CASSPSGSGELFF,TRBD2,TRBJ2-2,.,TRBV7-9
TGTGCCAGCAGCTTGAGGGTGGGAACTGAAGCTTTCTTT,CASSLRVGTEAFF,.,TRBJ1-1,.,TRBV5-6
TGTGCCAGCAGCCAAGGACCGGGCACGGGCTCACCCCTCCACTTT,CASSQGPGTGSPLHF,.,TRBJ1-6,.,TRBV3-1/TRBV3-2
TGTGCCAGCAGTTTAGGTAGCGGGGCCCATCAGAGTGAGCAGTTCTTC,CASSLGSGAHQSEQFF,TRBD2,TRBJ2-1,.,TRBV5-6
TGTGCCAGCAGCTTAGGACAGGGCGCTGAAGCTTTCTTT,CASSLGQGAEAFF,TRBD1,TRBJ1-1,.,TRBV7-2
TGTGCCAGTAGTATAAGGGCAGGGGGGTCGAATCAGCCCCAGCATTTT,CASSIRAGGSNQPQHF,TRBD1,TRBJ1-5,few,TRBV19
TGTGCCAGCAGCGGGGGAGCGGGACAATACGAGCAGTACTTC,CASSGGAGQYEQYF,.,TRBJ2-7,.,TRBV9
TGTGCCAGCAGCTCTGTGGCTGGGGACAACTATGGCTACACCTTC,CASSSVAGDNYGYTF,.,TRBJ1-2,.,TRBV11-2
TGTGCCTGGAGGGACTCCCCCTACAATGAGCAGTTCTTC,CAWRDSPYNEQFF,.,TRBJ2-1,.,TRBV30
TGTGCCAGCAGCCCGGACAGGGGGGTAAACGAGCAGTACTTC,CASSPDRGVNEQYF,TRBD1,TRBJ2-7,once,TRBV5-6
TGTGCCAGCAGCGAGGGACTAGCAGGGACTGATCAGTACTTC,CASSEGLAGTDQYF,TRBD2,TRBJ2-5,.,TRBV9
TGTGCCAGCAGCCAAGAATTCGGGCGGTTGGTCTACTATGGCTACACCTTC,CASSQEFGRLVYYGYTF,.,TRBJ1-2,.,TRBV3-1/TRBV3-2
TGTGCCAGCCCGCTAAGAAATCAGCCCCAGCATTTT,CASPLRNQPQHF,.,TRBJ1-5,few,TRBV3-1/TRBV3-2